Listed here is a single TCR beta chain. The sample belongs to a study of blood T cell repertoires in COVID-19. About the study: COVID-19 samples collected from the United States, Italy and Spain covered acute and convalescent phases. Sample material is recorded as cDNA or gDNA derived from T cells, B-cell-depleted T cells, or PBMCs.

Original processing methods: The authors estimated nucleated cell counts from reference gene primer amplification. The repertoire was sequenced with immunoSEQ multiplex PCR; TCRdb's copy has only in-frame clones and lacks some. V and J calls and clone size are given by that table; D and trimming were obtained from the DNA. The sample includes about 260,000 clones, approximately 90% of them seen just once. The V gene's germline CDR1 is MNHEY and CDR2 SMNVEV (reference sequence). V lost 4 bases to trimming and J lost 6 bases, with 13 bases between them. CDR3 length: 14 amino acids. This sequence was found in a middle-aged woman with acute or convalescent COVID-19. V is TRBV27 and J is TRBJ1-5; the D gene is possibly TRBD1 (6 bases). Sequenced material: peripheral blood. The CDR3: CASSSTGTAQPQHF. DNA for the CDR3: TGTGCCAGCAGTTCCACAGGGACGGCTCAGCCCCAGCATTTT.